The rows below give T cell receptor beta chains drawn from one sample of a study of control samples from healthy donors and cancer patients. Method: immunoSEQ multiplex PCR; TCRdb's copy keeps in-frame clones and lacks some. The table lists about 83,000 clones, roughly 89% of them singletons, with roughly 18% in the top ten. Sequencing used blood. These receptors originate from a man aged 50 to 59 in good health. The CDR3 runs from the conserved cysteine through the conserved F or W. The D gene is left open where the match is weak. Only part of the rows carry a size: once, few, many, or a class if the clone is expanded.

J gene | D gene | V gene | clone size | CDR3 protein | CDR3 DNA
TRBJ1-1 | . | TRBV10-1 | . | CASSQGPTEAFF | TGCGCCAGCAGTCAAGGGCCAACCGAAGCTTTCTTT
TRBJ2-5 | . | TRBV2 | . | CASSEALHGPGTQYF | TGTGCCAGCAGTGAAGCGCTTCATGGACCAGGGACCCAGTACTTC
TRBJ1-3 | . | TRBV28 | . | CASSRTDGNTIYF | TGTGCCAGCAGTCGGACAGATGGAAACACCATATATTTT
TRBJ2-2 | TRBD1 | TRBV5-1 | . | CASSPGQTNTGELFF | TGCGCCAGCAGCCCGGGACAGACTAACACCGGGGAGCTGTTTTTT
TRBJ2-1 | . | TRBV9 | . | CASSAVGLSYNEQFF | TGTGCCAGCAGCGCAGTGGGACTGTCGTACAATGAGCAGTTCTTC
TRBJ1-3 | . | TRBV18 | . | CASSPTAGYSGNTIYF | TGTGCCAGCTCACCCACCGCCGGATACTCTGGAAACACCATATATTTT
TRBJ2-7 | TRBD2 | TRBV6-5 | . | CAIRLAGGYEQYF | TGTGCCATTAGACTAGCGGGTGGCTACGAGCAGTACTTC
TRBJ1-4 | TRBD1 | TRBV5-1 | once | CASSSGQGGTNEKLFF | TGCGCCAGCAGCTCCGGACAGGGAGGGACTAATGAAAAACTGTTTTTT
TRBJ2-6 | . | TRBV19 | . | CASSIAASAGANVLTF | TGTGCCAGTAGTATAGCGGCGAGCGCTGGGGCCAACGTCCTGACTTTC
TRBJ1-1 | . | TRBV15 | once | CATSRQVPEAFF | TGTGCCACCAGCAGACAGGTGCCTGAAGCTTTCTTT
TRBJ1-1 | . | TRBV29-1 | . | CSVAARTNTEAFF | TGCAGCGTGGCTGCCCGAACGAACACTGAAGCTTTCTTT
TRBJ1-1 | . | TRBV7-2 | once | CASSSNSGGSTEAFF | TGTGCCAGCAGCTCCAACTCGGGGGGGAGCACTGAAGCTTTCTTT
TRBJ1-6 | . | TRBV5-6 | . | CASSLDVSSSYNSPLHF | TGTGCCAGCAGCTTAGACGTCAGTAGCTCCTATAATTCACCCCTCCACTTT
TRBJ2-7 | . | TRBV11-3 | . | CASSLVLSCRWGISYEQYF | TGTGCCAGCAGCTTAGTTTTATCTTGTCGTTGGGGGATATCCTACGAGCAGTACTTC
TRBJ2-3 | TRBD1 | TRBV7-2 | . | CASSVGQGVKDTQYF | TGTGCCAGCAGCGTCGGACAGGGGGTGAAAGATACGCAGTATTTT
TRBJ2-1 | TRBD2 | TRBV10-1 | . | CASSENPGGEQFF | TGCGCCAGCAGTGAAAACCCGGGGGGTGAGCAGTTCTTC
TRBJ1-4 | . | TRBV7-9 | . | CASSPLGATSEKLFF | TGTGCCAGCAGCCCTCTGGGGGCAACTTCGGAAAAACTGTTTTTT
TRBJ1-5 | . | TRBV18 | . | CASSPNEGRRNQPQHF | TGTGCCAGCTCACCAAATGAGGGCAGGAGGAATCAGCCCCAGCATTTT
TRBJ1-1 | . | TRBV5-4 | . | CASSLSQNTEAFF | TGTGCCAGCAGCTTGAGCCAGAACACTGAAGCTTTCTTT
TRBJ1-1 | . | TRBV3-1/TRBV3-2 | . | CASSQEEQTDTEAFF | TGTGCCAGCAGCCAAGAAGAGCAAACGGACACTGAAGCTTTCTTT
TRBJ2-1 | . | TRBV27 | . | CASIGEGGLRYNEQFF | TGTGCCAGCATAGGAGAAGGGGGGCTACGATACAATGAGCAGTTCTTC
TRBJ1-4 | TRBD1 | TRBV5-1 | . | CASSPGTGVEKLFF | TGCGCCAGCAGCCCCGGGACAGGGGTCGAAAAACTGTTTTTT
TRBJ1-2 | TRBD1 | TRBV9 | . | CASSGTGTGLLGNYGYTF | TGTGCCAGCAGCGGAACCGGGACAGGACTCCTCGGTAACTATGGCTACACCTTC
TRBJ1-5 | . | TRBV12-3/TRBV12-4 | . | CASQISNQPQHF | TGTGCCAGCCAAATCAGCAATCAGCCCCAGCATTTT
TRBJ2-3 | . | TRBV12-3/TRBV12-4 | . | CASRGLADTQYF | TGTGCCAGTCGGGGGTTGGCAGATACGCAGTATTTT
TRBJ1-5 | . | TRBV6-5 | . | CASRTHRGNQPQHF | TGTGCCAGTAGGACACACAGGGGCAATCAGCCCCAGCATTTT
TRBJ1-1 | . | TRBV12-3/TRBV12-4 | . | CASSSTFRERVFF | TGTGCCAGCAGTTCCACTTTCAGGGAAAGGGTCTTCTTT
TRBJ2-5 | TRBD2 | TRBV5-1 | . | CASSLNLAGGTETQYF | TGCGCCAGCAGCTTAAACCTAGCGGGGGGGACAGAGACCCAGTACTTC
TRBJ1-6 | TRBD1 | TRBV19 | . | CASSIRGQGRGSPLHF | TGTGCCAGTAGTATAAGGGGACAGGGCAGGGGTTCACCCCTCCACTTT
TRBJ1-2 | . | TRBV4-3 | . | CASSQAVGSDYGYTF | TGCGCCAGCAGCCAAGCTGTGGGGAGCGACTATGGCTACACCTTC
TRBJ2-1 | . | TRBV6-5 | . | CATNQGDSYNEQFF | TGTGCCACCAACCAGGGTGACTCCTACAATGAGCAGTTCTTC
TRBJ1-5 | TRBD1 | TRBV9 | . | CASSVGTGLNQPQHF | TGTGCCAGCAGCGTAGGGACAGGGCTCAATCAGCCCCAGCATTTT
TRBJ1-1 | . | TRBV5-1 | . | CASSLRGGQNTEAFF | TGCGCCAGCAGCTTGAGGGGAGGGCAGAACACTGAAGCTTTCTTT
TRBJ1-1 | . | TRBV6-2/TRBV6-3 | once | CASSYGWAVEAFF | TGTGCCAGCAGTTACGGGTGGGCAGTTGAAGCTTTCTTT
TRBJ2-5 | . | TRBV5-8 | . | CASSGGQKETQYF | TGTGCCAGCAGCGGAGGACAAAAAGAGACCCAGTACTTC
TRBJ1-2 | . | TRBV2 | . | CASSLRDLSNYGYTF | TGTGCCAGCAGCTTGCGGGACCTATCAAACTATGGCTACACCTTC
TRBJ1-3 | . | TRBV5-1 | . | CASSLGDHSGNTIYF | TGCGCCAGCAGCTTAGGGGACCACTCTGGAAACACCATATATTTT
TRBJ1-6 | TRBD1 | TRBV11-2 | . | CASSSRTGTGDSPLHF | TGTGCCAGCAGCTCGAGAACCGGGACAGGGGATTCACCCCTCCACTTT
TRBJ1-2 | . | TRBV28 | once | CACQGQDGYTF | TGTGCCTGCCAGGGGCAGGATGGCTACACCTTC
TRBJ2-2 | TRBD1 | TRBV10-3 | . | CAIKPGQGDTGELFF | TGTGCCATCAAACCGGGACAGGGGGACACCGGGGAGCTGTTTTTT
TRBJ1-1 | . | TRBV6-5 | . | CASSLSGRGAFF | TGTGCCAGCAGTCTAAGCGGGAGGGGAGCTTTCTTT
TRBJ2-5 | TRBD2 | TRBV27 | . | CASCKLGLADLQTQYF | TGTGCCAGCTGTAAACTGGGACTAGCGGATTTACAGACCCAGTACTTC
TRBJ2-7 | . | TRBV4-3 | . | CASSQDAPVGSYEQYF | TGCGCCAGCAGCCAAGACGCACCAGTCGGCTCCTACGAGCAGTACTTC
TRBJ2-4 | . | TRBV27 | . | CASSPPSFKNIQYF | TGTGCCAGCAGTCCTCCGTCCTTCAAAAACATTCAGTACTTC
TRBJ1-1 | . | TRBV10-3 | . | CAISESTQDSPEAFF | TGTGCCATCAGTGAGTCGACTCAGGACAGCCCGGAAGCTTTCTTT
TRBJ1-5 | TRBD1 | TRBV7-8 | . | CASGQGQGNQPQHF | TGTGCCAGCGGTCAGGGACAGGGCAATCAGCCCCAGCATTTT
TRBJ2-7 | . | TRBV7-2 | once | CASSWTLRYEQYF | TGTGCCAGCAGCTGGACATTGCGCTACGAGCAGTACTTC
TRBJ2-1 | TRBD1 | TRBV5-1 | . | CASSFATGIEYNEQFF | TGCGCCAGCAGCTTCGCGACAGGGATTGAGTACAATGAGCAGTTCTTC
TRBJ1-5 | . | TRBV6-5 | . | CASGNLNQPQHF | TGTGCCAGCGGGAACCTAAATCAGCCCCAGCATTTT
TRBJ2-1 | . | TRBV19 | . | CASRVDGNEQFF | TGTGCCAGTAGGGTTGATGGGAATGAGCAGTTCTTC
TRBJ1-1 | . | TRBV6-5 | . | CASSLAGSLNTEAFF | TGTGCCAGCAGCTTGGCAGGGTCTTTGAACACTGAAGCTTTCTTT
TRBJ2-2 | . | TRBV24-1 | . | CATSVSSVNTGELFF | TGTGCCACCAGCGTTTCGTCTGTGAACACCGGGGAGCTGTTTTTT
TRBJ1-5 | . | TRBV5-1 | . | CASRVGPYSNQPQHF | TGCGCCAGCAGGGTCGGCCCATATAGCAATCAGCCCCAGCATTTT